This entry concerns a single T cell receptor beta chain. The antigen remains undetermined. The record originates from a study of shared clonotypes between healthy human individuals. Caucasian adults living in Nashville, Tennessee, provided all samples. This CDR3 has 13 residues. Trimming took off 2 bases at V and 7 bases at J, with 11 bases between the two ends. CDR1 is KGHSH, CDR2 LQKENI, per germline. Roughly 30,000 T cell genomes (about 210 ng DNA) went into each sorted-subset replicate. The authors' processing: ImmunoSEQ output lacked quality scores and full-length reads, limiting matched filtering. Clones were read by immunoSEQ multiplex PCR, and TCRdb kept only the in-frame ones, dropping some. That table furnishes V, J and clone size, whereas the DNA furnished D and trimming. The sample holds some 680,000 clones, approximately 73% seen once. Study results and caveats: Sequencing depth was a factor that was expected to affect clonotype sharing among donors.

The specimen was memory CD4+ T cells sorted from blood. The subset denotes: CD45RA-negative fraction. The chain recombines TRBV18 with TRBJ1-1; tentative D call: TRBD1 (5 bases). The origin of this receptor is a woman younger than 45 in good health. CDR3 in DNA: TGTGCCAGCTCACCAAAGCCCGACAGTGAAGCTTTCTTT. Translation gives CASSPKPDSEAFF.